Shown below are 31 T cell receptor beta chains from a single sample sequenced in a study of early T cells in non-severe SARS-CoV-2 infection. A single record per CDR3 protein comes from TCRdb applying MiXCR to the 5' RACE reads. The data show about 40,000 distinct CDR3 sequences, less than 6.5% seen once. Sample: whole blood, taken at baseline. These TCRs come from an adult who was a healthcare worker with PCR-confirmed SARS-CoV-2 infection or an uninfected control (not recorded which).

Points on this clonotype: This could be a read error, since a much larger clone is one nucleotide away. The chain links TRBV15 to TRBJ2-4; D not certain. Trimming removed 2 bases at V and 7 bases at J, with 12 bases between. This CDR3 contains 14 residues. CDR1 LNHNV and CDR2 YYDKDF come from the germline V gene (reference sequence). The CDR3, as DNA: TGTGCCACCAGCAGAATTCGGGTCGACAACATTCAGTACTTC. Translation: CATSRIRVDNIQYF.

This clonotype was found many times. The DNA for the CDR3 is TGTGCCAGCACGATAACGGGTAAAAACATTCAGTACTTC. As protein: CASTITGKNIQYF. The V gene is TRBV12-3 or TRBV12-4, the J gene TRBJ2-4; D is unclear. Trimming removed 7 bases at V and 4 bases at J, with 11 bases between. The CDR3 length is 13 residues.

This clonotype was recorded many times. The chain joins TRBV12-3 or TRBV12-4 to TRBJ1-1; 7 bases line up with TRBD1. The CDR3 has 15 amino acids. Trimming cost V 3 bases and J 2 bases; bases outside gene matches: 6. This CDR3 is CASSFRGLTNTEAFF. The CDR3 bases are TGTGCCAGCAGTTTTAGGGGGCTTACAAACACTGAAGCTTTCTTT.

This clonotype occurred many times. This chain joins TRBV3-1 and TRBJ2-1; 9 bases are shared with TRBD2. The length of the CDR3 is 14 residues. Germline V gene lookup returns CDR1 LGHDT and CDR2 YNNKEL (reference sequence). The V and J ends lost 5 bases and 9 bases, in that order; junction bases with no gene match: 8. The CDR3 spells CASSELAGMVEQFF. The CDR3 coding sequence is TGTGCCAGCAGCGAGCTAGCGGGAATGGTTGAGCAGTTCTTC.

This clonotype was seen repeatedly, ten times or more. This sequence joins TRBV5-6 and TRBJ2-3; possible D gene TRBD1, 6 bases. V lost 4 bases and J lost 0, with 12 bases in between. The CDR3 loop spans 15 amino acids. CDR1 and CDR2 (germline): SGHDT, YYEEEE. This chain's CDR3 is CASSQDRFSTDTQYF. The CDR3 DNA sequence: TGTGCCAGCAGCCAAGACAGGTTTAGCACAGATACGCAGTATTTT.

To note about this clonotype: This may stem from a read error, because a much larger clone lies one nucleotide away. V gene TRBV4-1 combines with J gene TRBJ2-7; D possibly uses TRBD1 or TRBD2 (5 bases each). The CDR3 is 14 residues long. Germline values: CDR1 MGHRA, CDR2 YSYEKL. The V end was cut by 8 bases, the J end by 2 bases, with 16 bases between. This CDR3 reads CASGRDGRTYEQYF. The CDR3 coding sequence is TGCGCCAGCGGTAGGGACGGAAGAACCTACGAGCAGTACTTC.

This clonotype was counted many times. In nucleotides, the CDR3 is TGCAGTGCTGGAGCCCTGCGTAATGAGCAGTTCTTC. Residues: CSAGALRNEQFF. The V call is TRBV20-1, the J call TRBJ2-1; the D is unclear. Germline CDR1 and CDR2: DFQATT and SNEGSKA (reference sequence). Trimming pared 5 bases from V and 7 bases from J, leaving 12 bases between. The CDR3 is made up of 12 amino acids.

At least ten counts were recorded for this clonotype. The chain is built from TRBV9 and TRBJ1-4; 7 nucleotides match TRBD1. V trimming: 3 bases; J trimming: 5 bases; junction bases outside the gene matches: 7. Germline V CDR1 and CDR2: SGDLS, YYNGEE. This CDR3 comprises 15 residues. This CDR3 reads CASSERDSLNEKLFF. The CDR3 DNA sequence: TGTGCCAGCAGCGAGAGGGACAGTCTAAATGAAAAACTGTTTTTT.

This clonotype has just a few counts. V is TRBV7-2 and J is TRBJ2-6; D ambiguous. Germline V gives CDR1 SGHTA, CDR2 FQGNSA. Trimming removed 5 bases from V and 4 bases from J, with 9 bases in between. This CDR3 has 14 amino acids. CDR3: CASSRPAGANVLTF. CDR3 DNA sequence: TGTGCCAGCAGCCGACCTGCAGGGGCCAACGTCCTGACTTTC.

This clonotype was counted at least ten times. The chain uses TRBV20-1 and TRBJ2-3; a weak D match, TRBD2 (6 bases). This CDR3 is 13 amino acids long. The germline V gene encodes CDR1 DFQATT and CDR2 SNEGSKA (reference sequence). Trimming took 3 bases from V and 4 from J, leaving 11 bases between them. The CDR3 loop reads CSASRRASDTQYF. CDR3 coding DNA: TGCAGTGCTAGCCGGAGGGCGTCAGATACGCAGTATTTT.

This clonotype was detected ten times or more. The genes are TRBV5-1 and TRBJ1-1, with 8 bases that match TRBD1. Germline CDR1 reads SGHRS; CDR2 reads YFSETQ. The CDR3 is 15 residues long. V lost 4 bases, J lost 1 base, and 6 bases stayed unmatched. CDR3 coding DNA: TGCGCCAGCAGCCCCCAGGGGACAGGGAACACTGAAGCTTTCTTT. Residues: CASSPQGTGNTEAFF.

This clonotype was counted ten times or more. J is TRBJ2-5 and V is TRBV18, with D unclear. Trimming shortened V by 1 base and J by 5 bases, and 14 bases separated the two germline ends. There are 15 residues in the CDR3. Germline V gene lookup returns CDR1 KGHSH and CDR2 LQKENI. CDR3 in amino acids: CASSPRRERLETQYF. CDR3 nucleotide sequence: TGTGCCAGCTCACCACGAAGGGAACGCCTGGAGACCCAGTACTTC.

The chain is built from TRBV10-1 and TRBJ2-1; tentatively, D is TRBD1 (6 bases). V was pared by 3 bases and J by 5 bases, with 11 bases between. This CDR3 has 14 amino acids. Germline CDR1 and CDR2: WNHNN and SYGVQD (reference sequence). CDR3 sequence: CASSDGRGNNEQFF. CDR3 DNA sequence: TGCGCCAGCAGTGACGGCAGGGGCAACAATGAGCAGTTCTTC.

The chain joins TRBV4-3 to TRBJ2-3, with 7 positions matching TRBD2. This CDR3 spans 16 amino acids. CDR1 and CDR2 (germline): LGHNA, YSLEER. Trimming took 0 bases from V and 0 from J; bases not matched to a gene: 3. CDR3 amino acids: CASSQEAGASTDTQYF. CDR3 DNA sequence: TGCGCCAGCAGCCAAGAGGCGGGAGCAAGCACAGATACGCAGTATTTT.

This clonotype was counted only a few times. This chain links TRBV28 with TRBJ2-3, with a weak D call TRBD2 (6 bases). With 7 bases removed from V and 1 base from J, the gap between germline ends came to 15 bases. The CDR3 spans 15 residues. Germline CDR1 is MDHEN and CDR2 is SYDVKM. The CDR3 DNA follows: TGTGCCAGCACGATTAGCGGAGTCCGCACAGATACGCAGTATTTT. Its translation: CASTISGVRTDTQYF.

Ten or more counts support this clonotype. This rearrangement joins TRBV5-1 to TRBJ2-7, with D hard to call. CDR3 size: 14 residues. Germline V gives CDR1 SGHRS, CDR2 YFSETQ. V was pared by 5 bases and J by 5 bases, with 17 bases between. The CDR3 region is CASSPHSPPNEQYF. CDR3 DNA sequence: TGCGCCAGCAGTCCCCACAGTCCCCCCAACGAGCAGTACTTC.

This clonotype was observed at least ten times. The genes are TRBV21-1 and TRBJ2-2. TRBV21-1 is given as a pseudogene. The CDR3 has 13 residues. CDR3 sequence reads: CASSKRLAGELFF. As DNA, the CDR3 is TGTGCCAGCAGCAAACGGCTTGCCGGGGAGCTGTTTTTT.

The J gene is TRBJ2-3, the V gene TRBV28; D uncertain. The CDR3 covers 14 residues. CDR1 MDHEN and CDR2 SYDVKM come from the germline V gene. Trimming took off 8 bases at V and 4 bases at J, with 16 bases between the two ends. The CDR3 sequence: CASRGGGFPDTQYF. CDR3 sequence (DNA): TGTGCCAGCCGTGGCGGCGGATTCCCAGATACGCAGTATTTT.

The table lists this clonotype with many counts. The chain is built from TRBV20-1 and TRBJ2-7; D is ambiguous. This CDR3 region has 12 residues. Deletions cut 3 bases from V and 3 bases from J, with 9 bases between. CDR1 is DFQATT and CDR2 is SNEGSKA in the germline V gene (reference sequence). The CDR3 coding sequence is TGCAGTGCTAGTTCTGGGAACTACGAGCAGTACGTC. Protein: CSASSGNYEQYV.

This clonotype was detected only a few times. The rearrangement links TRBV30 to TRBJ1-6; possible D gene TRBD1, 5 bases. V lost 8 bases, J lost 6 bases, and 14 bases lay in between. From germline, CDR1 is GTSNPN and CDR2 SVGIG (reference sequence). The CDR3 length is 13 residues. The chain's CDR3 is CAHGRQSNSPLHF. The CDR3 nucleotides are TGTGCCCACGGGAGACAGAGTAATTCACCCCTCCACTTT.

For this clonotype: With a much larger clone just one base away, this may be a read error. The chain uses TRBV6-2 or TRBV6-3 and TRBJ2-7, with D perhaps matching TRBD1 or TRBD2 (5 bases each). CDR1 is MNHEY, CDR2 SVGEGT, per germline. The length of the CDR3 is 15 residues. CDR3 amino acids: CASSFGLAKGYELYF. CDR3 nucleotide sequence: TGTGCCAGCAGCTTCGGACTTGCCAAGGGGTACGAGCTGTACTTC.

This clonotype was found many times. The chain uses TRBV24-1 and TRBJ2-3; tentatively, D is TRBD2 (5 bases). The V and J ends lost 3 bases and 0 bases respectively, with 9 bases between them. From germline, CDR1 is KGHDR and CDR2 SFDVKD. This CDR3 contains 15 residues. Here the CDR3 DNA reads TGTGCCACCAGTGATCCCCGGACTAGCACAGATACGCAGTATTTT. Translation: CATSDPRTSTDTQYF.

This clonotype was detected many times. V usage is TRBV29-1 and J usage is TRBJ2-1; TRBD2 aligns across 7 bases. Losses at the gene ends were 4 bases for V and 9 bases for J; bases not matched to a gene: 9. Germline V lookup: CDR1 SQVTM, CDR2 ANQGSEA. CDR3 length equals 13 residues. This chain's CDR3 is CSVGAGAGVEQFF. The CDR3 DNA reads TGCAGCGTTGGTGCGGGAGCCGGGGTTGAGCAGTTCTTC.

This clonotype was picked up many times. This chain links TRBV11-2 with TRBJ1-1, with a possible D match to TRBD1 (6 bases). Germline-derived CDR1 and CDR2 are SGHAT and FQNNGV. Trimming pared 3 bases from V and 0 bases from J, leaving 14 bases between. This CDR3 contains 16 residues. The CDR3 nucleotides are TGTGCCAGCAGCTTCAACCGGGGGCGGGTGAACACTGAAGCTTTCTTT. Translating gives CASSFNRGRVNTEAFF.

The sample holds many counts of this clonotype. V and J are TRBV27 and TRBJ2-2, with D uncertain. The V gene's germline CDR1 is MNHEY and CDR2 SMNVEV (reference sequence). V was trimmed by 2 bases and J by 1 base, leaving 8 bases between them. The CDR3 runs to 15 residues. CDR3 loop: CASSLLAGNTGELFF. In nucleotides, the CDR3 is TGTGCCAGCAGTTTACTGGCAGGGAACACCGGGGAGCTGTTTTTT.

There are many counts of this clonotype. The V gene is TRBV7-2, the J gene TRBJ2-7, with D perhaps matching TRBD2 (6 bases). Trimming took 5 bases from V and 7 from J, leaving 21 bases between them. This CDR3 region has 15 residues. CDR1 is SGHTA, CDR2 FQGNSA, per germline. Here the CDR3 reads CASSAGFGSGEEQYF. The DNA of the CDR3 is TGTGCCAGCAGCGCCGGTTTTGGGTCGGGAGAGGAGCAGTACTTC.

This clonotype was seen many times. The chain employs TRBV10-2 and TRBJ2-1; D not certain. Germline CDR1 and CDR2: WSHSY and SAAADI. There are 16 residues in the CDR3. Deletions cut 3 bases from V and 5 bases from J, with 17 bases between. The CDR3 region has the DNA TGCGCCAGCAGTGACGCCCAGAAGGGCCTGCACAATGAGCAGTTCTTC. It encodes CASSDAQKGLHNEQFF.

The chain recombines TRBV5-1 with TRBJ2-5; D is uncertain. The germline V and J ends were trimmed by 0 bases and 1 base, with 10 bases remaining between them. The CDR3 is 15 amino acids. CDR1 SGHRS and CDR2 YFSETQ come from the germline V gene. The CDR3 loop is CASSLARASQETQYF. CDR3 in DNA: TGCGCCAGCAGCTTGGCGCGCGCCTCCCAAGAGACCCAGTACTTC.

This clonotype was detected a few times. The chain recombines TRBV19 with TRBJ2-5, with TRBD2 matching over 9 bases. From germline, CDR1 is LNHDA and CDR2 SQIVND (reference sequence). V lost 2 bases, J lost 4 bases, and 5 bases stayed unmatched. The CDR3 covers 15 residues. The CDR3, as DNA: TGTGCCAGTAGTATACCTAGCGGGATTTCAGAGACCCAGTACTTC. Amino acids: CASSIPSGISETQYF.

This clonotype was seen many times. V gene TRBV4-1 combines with J gene TRBJ1-1; D is ambiguous. CDR1 is MGHRA, CDR2 YSYEKL, per germline. The germline V and J ends were trimmed by 3 bases and 2 bases, with 10 bases remaining between them. The CDR3 contains 14 residues. The CDR3 sequence: CASSQGKANTEAFF. The CDR3 DNA is TGCGCCAGCAGCCAGGGCAAAGCAAACACTGAAGCTTTCTTT.

This clonotype came up many times. The chain combines TRBV6-1 with TRBJ2-3, with TRBD2 matching 7 bases. The ends lost 2 bases at V and 6 bases at J; junction bases unmatched: 11. Germline CDR1 and CDR2: MNHNS and SASEGT. The CDR3 is 16 residues long. DNA of the CDR3: TGTGCCAGCAGTGAATCCTTTTGGGGCGGGAGTGATACGCAGTATTTT. It is translated as CASSESFWGGSDTQYF.